The clone carrying this T cell receptor beta chain has just a few counts. Deletions cut 7 bases from V and 10 bases from J, with 19 bases between. Germline CDR1 and CDR2: SNHLY and FYNNEI. The CDR3 runs to 13 residues. In the source study's methods: Counts of nucleated cells, estimated from reference gene primer amplification, were obtained. Measured with immunoSEQ multiplex PCR; TCRdb has only the in-frame clones, and not every one. The V and J calls and clone size are taken from that table; D and trimming were inferred from the DNA. The repertoire has roughly 330,000 clones, 86% of them found once; the top ten carry under 2%. The sample is drawn from a study of blood T cell repertoires in COVID-19.

This chain links TRBV2 with TRBJ1-2; no firm D call. The sequencing input was peripheral blood. This sequence was found in a woman aged 45-65 years with acute or convalescent COVID-19. CDR3 nucleotides: TGTGCCAGCACTCCTTTAATGGGGAGCGACTACACCTTC. Translating gives CASTPLMGSDYTF. The entire variable domain, with the rest obtained from reference TRBV2 and TRBJ1-2, is as follows: EPEVTQTPSHQVTQMGQEVILRCVPISNHLYFYWYRQILGQKVEFLVSFYNNEISEKSEIFDDQFSVERPDGSNFTLKIRSTKLEDSAMYFCASTPLMGSDYTFGSGTRLTVV.